The entry below describes one T cell receptor beta chain. Its matching antigen is unknown. The record originates from a study of T-cell memory formation after mild COVID-19. The wider study: Among the donors, TCR clusters were largely specific to each donor. Study results and caveats: Contracting clones from day 15 to 85 had balanced CD4/CD8; later expanders favoured CD4+.

TCRdb used MiXCR to reprocess the 5' RACE reads, holding one entry per CDR3 protein. The sample consists of 550,000 to 700,000 distinct CDR3 sequences, roughly 17% of them appearing once. Germline CDR1 KGHSH, CDR2 LQKENI. Trimming at V came to 3 bases and at J to 7 bases, leaving 5 bases not matched to a gene. The CDR3 is 14 residues long. The sample taken for sequencing was PBMCs or a T cell subset sorted from them (not recorded which). This sequence was found in an adult woman who had mild COVID-19 (a few samples of this study predate the infection). Cell type and time point are not known. The chain has TRBV18 and TRBJ2-1; 8 bases agree with TRBD2. The CDR3 loop reads CASSPSGGGNEQFF. In DNA, the CDR3 is TGTGCCAGCTCACCCAGCGGGGGAGGTAATGAGCAGTTCTTC.